Listed below are T cell receptor beta chains from one sample, sequenced in a study of T cell clonotyping in hematopoietic cell transplantation. Assay used: immunoSEQ multiplex PCR; TCRdb lists only in-frame clones, some missing. The sample lists around 24,000 clones; approximately 80% were seen once. The specimen was peripheral blood mononuclear cells, collected before stem cell transplant. These receptors all stem from a woman aged 60-75 years with acute myeloid leukemia. Some clones in this sample may be carry-over from other donors' samples. Both conserved end residues are part of each CDR3. Fields, in order: CDR3 DNA, CDR3 protein, J gene, D gene, clone size, V gene. The D gene is left open where the match is weak. Size tells how often a clone was seen (once, few, many) or the class of an expanded clone, and some rows leave it out.

TGTGCCAGCAGCCAAGGGAAGAGCAATCAGCCCCAGCATTTT | CASSQGKSNQPQHF | TRBJ1-5 | NA | NA | TRBV7-8
TGCGCCAGCAGCCAAGGGTTATATGTGACAGGGAACCACGAGCAGTACTTC | CASSQGLYVTGNHEQYF | TRBJ2-7 | TRBD1 | NA | TRBV4-1
TGTGCCAGCAGTTTCGTGGCAGGGTTATACACTGAAGCTTTCTTT | CASSFVAGLYTEAFF | TRBJ1-1 | NA | NA | TRBV28
TGTGCCAGCAGTTACTCGAGCATGAACACTGAAGCTTTCTTT | CASSYSSMNTEAFF | TRBJ1-1 | NA | NA | TRBV6-5
TGTGCCAGTAGGGGGTCTGGGGCAGATACGCAGTATTTT | CASRGSGADTQYF | TRBJ2-3 | NA | NA | TRBV19
TGTGCCATCAAGGGACAGGGCTCCCTCATGAACACTGAAGCTTTCTTT | CAIKGQGSLMNTEAFF | TRBJ1-1 | TRBD1 | NA | TRBV10-3
TGCGCCAGCAGCCAGACCGGGACTTCTCATACGCAGTATTTT | CASSQTGTSHTQYF | TRBJ2-3 | NA | NA | TRBV4-3
TGCGCCAGCAGCCACGGGAAGGGCGGGAGCCTTCTGGAGCAGTACTTC | CASSHGKGGSLLEQYF | TRBJ2-7 | TRBD2 | once | TRBV4-1
TGTGCCAGCAGCCAAGATCCGACAGCTAACTATGGCTACACCTTC | CASSQDPTANYGYTF | TRBJ1-2 | NA | NA | TRBV14
TGTGCCAGCAGGGAAACAGGGAACGAAGCTTTCTTT | CASRETGNEAFF | TRBJ1-1 | NA | NA | TRBV2
TGTGCCAGCAGCTTGACTAGCGGGGAGTCGGATACGCAGTATTTT | CASSLTSGESDTQYF | TRBJ2-3 | TRBD2 | few | TRBV7-3
TGTGCCAGCACTCCGGGACTAGCGGTTTACAATGAGCAGTTCTTC | CASTPGLAVYNEQFF | TRBJ2-1 | TRBD2 | NA | TRBV2